This TCR beta chain was documented in a study of T-cell reconstitution after alpha-beta-depleted transplantation in children. Whole-study findings and limits: Diversity of TCRbeta at day 60 was high in some patients, arising from surviving recipient T cells and thymic progenitors. Most T-cell counts and diversity one year after the transplant came from T cells that were newly produced.

There are a few counts of this clonotype. The antigen is undetermined. Preparation of the TCRbeta library involved a method that used unique molecular identifiers. A single record per CDR3 protein comes from TCRdb applying MiXCR to the PCR reads. The data contain some 600,000 distinct CDR3 sequences, 10% to 15% of them singletons. This sequence was found in a male patient aged 5 to 17 who had a stem cell transplant for acute myeloid leukemia, so the T cells may come from the graft donor. The sequencing here drew on PBMCs, mostly from graft donor cells, taken 360 days after TCRalphabeta/CD19-depleted stem cell transplant.

CDR3 sequence: CASSLDEAGAWGGELFF. The CDR3 DNA reads TGTGCCAGCAGCTTAGATGAGGCAGGGGCCTGGGGCGGGGAGCTGTTTTTT. This rearrangement joins TRBV11-2 to TRBJ2-2; the D gene is possibly TRBD1 (6 bases). V shed 0 bases and J shed 7 bases, with 18 bases lying between them. This CDR3 region has 17 residues. Per germline, CDR1 SGHAT and CDR2 FQNNGV. The complete variable domain, with remaining parts taken from reference TRBV11-2 and TRBJ2-2, reads EAGVAQSPRYKIIEKRQSVAFWCNPISGHATLYWYQQILGQGPKLLIQFQNNGVVDDSQLPKDRFSAERLKGVDSTLKIQPAKLEDSAVYLCASSLDEAGAWGGELFFGEGSRLTVL.